This TCR beta chain was recorded in a study of T cell changes during pregnancy in multiple sclerosis. The repertoire was sequenced with immunoSEQ multiplex PCR; TCRdb's copy has only in-frame clones and lacks some. The table has tens of thousands of clones, roughly 93% seen once; the top ten hold about 1.9%. V lost 3 bases, J lost 4 bases, and 11 bases stayed unmatched. The CDR3 totals 16 residues. CDR1 SGHNT and CDR2 YYREEE come from the germline V gene (reference sequence). The rearrangement links TRBV5-4 to TRBJ2-7; the match to TRBD2 covers 9 bases. This clonotype was obtained from a female donor with multiple sclerosis, enrolled in a pregnancy study. This specimen was peripheral blood, taken in the second trimester of pregnancy. CDR3 sequence (DNA): TGTGCCAGCAGCTCGCCGATGACTAGCGGAGGGTACGAGCAGTACTTC. It translates to CASSSPMTSGGYEQYF.